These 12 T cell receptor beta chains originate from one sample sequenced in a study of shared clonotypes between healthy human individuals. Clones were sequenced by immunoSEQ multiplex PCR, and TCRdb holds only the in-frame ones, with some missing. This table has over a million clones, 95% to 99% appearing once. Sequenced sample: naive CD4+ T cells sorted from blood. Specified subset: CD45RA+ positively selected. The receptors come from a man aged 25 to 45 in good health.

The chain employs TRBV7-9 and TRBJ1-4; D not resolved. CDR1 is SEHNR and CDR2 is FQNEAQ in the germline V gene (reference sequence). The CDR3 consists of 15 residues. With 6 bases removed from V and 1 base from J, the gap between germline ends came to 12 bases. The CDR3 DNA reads TGTGCCAGCAGTCGCGAGCAAATAACTAATGAAAAACTGTTTTTT. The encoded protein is CASSREQITNEKLFF. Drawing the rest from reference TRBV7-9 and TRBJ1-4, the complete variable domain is DTGVSQNPRHKITKRGQNVTFRCDPISEHNRLYWYRQTLGQGPEFLTYFQNEAQLEKSRLLSDRFSAERPKGSFSTLEIQRTEQGDSAMYLCASSREQITNEKLFFGSGTQLSVL.

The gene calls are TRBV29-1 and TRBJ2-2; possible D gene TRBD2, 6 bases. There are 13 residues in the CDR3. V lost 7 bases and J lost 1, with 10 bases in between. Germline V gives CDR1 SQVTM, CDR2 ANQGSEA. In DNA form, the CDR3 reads TGCAGCGATAGCGGACGGAACACCGGGGAGCTGTTTTTT. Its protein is CSDSGRNTGELFF.

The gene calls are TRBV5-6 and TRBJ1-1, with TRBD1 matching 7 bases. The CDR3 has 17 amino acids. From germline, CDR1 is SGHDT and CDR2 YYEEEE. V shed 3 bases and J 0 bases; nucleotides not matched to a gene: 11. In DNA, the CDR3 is TGTGCCAGCAGCTCGACCCGGACAGGCAAGATGAACACTGAAGCTTTCTTT. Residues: CASSSTRTGKMNTEAFF.

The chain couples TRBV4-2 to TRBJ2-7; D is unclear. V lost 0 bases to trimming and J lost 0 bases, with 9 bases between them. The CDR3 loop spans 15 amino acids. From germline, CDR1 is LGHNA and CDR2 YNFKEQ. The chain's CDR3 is CASSQEWADSYEQYF. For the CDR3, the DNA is TGTGCCAGCAGCCAAGAATGGGCAGACTCCTACGAGCAGTACTTC.

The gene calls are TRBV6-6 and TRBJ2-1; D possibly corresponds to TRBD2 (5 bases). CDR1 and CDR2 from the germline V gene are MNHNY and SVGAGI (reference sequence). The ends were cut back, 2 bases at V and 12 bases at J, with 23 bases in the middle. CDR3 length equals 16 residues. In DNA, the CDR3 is TGTGCCAGCAGTTACGAGGGAGCGGAGAAGGTGATAGGGCAGTTCTTC. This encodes CASSYEGAEKVIGQFF.

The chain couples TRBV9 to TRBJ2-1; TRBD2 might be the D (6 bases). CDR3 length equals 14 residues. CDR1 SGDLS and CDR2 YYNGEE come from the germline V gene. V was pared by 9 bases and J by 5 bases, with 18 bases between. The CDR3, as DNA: TGTGCCACCTCCTGGGGGGAGAGCGACAATGAGCAGTTCTTC. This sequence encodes CATSWGESDNEQFF.

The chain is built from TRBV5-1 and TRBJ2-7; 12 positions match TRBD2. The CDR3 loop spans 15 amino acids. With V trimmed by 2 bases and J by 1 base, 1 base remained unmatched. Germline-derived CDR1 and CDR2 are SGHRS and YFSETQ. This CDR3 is CASSFTSGRSYEQYF. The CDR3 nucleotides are TGCGCCAGCAGCTTCACTAGCGGGAGGTCCTACGAGCAGTACTTC.

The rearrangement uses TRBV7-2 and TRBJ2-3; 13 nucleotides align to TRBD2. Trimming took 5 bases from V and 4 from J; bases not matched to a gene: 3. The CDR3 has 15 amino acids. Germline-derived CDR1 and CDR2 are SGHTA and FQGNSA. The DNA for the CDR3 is TGTGCCAGCAGCCCTGGACTAGCGGGAGCAGATACGCAGTATTTT. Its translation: CASSPGLAGADTQYF.

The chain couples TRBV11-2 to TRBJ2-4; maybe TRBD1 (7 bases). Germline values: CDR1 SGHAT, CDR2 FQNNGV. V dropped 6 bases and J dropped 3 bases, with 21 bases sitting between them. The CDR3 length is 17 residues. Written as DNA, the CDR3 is TGTGCCAGCAGTTACCAAGGGAGCAGGGGGGACAAAAACATTCAGTACTTC. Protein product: CASSYQGSRGDKNIQYF.

The CDR3 bases are TGTGCCAGTAGTATAAACCCCCGGAACGAGCAGTACTTC. Amino acids: CASSINPRNEQYF. The rearrangement joins TRBV19 to TRBJ2-7; D unresolved. This CDR3 has 13 residues. Deletions cut 2 bases from V and 5 bases from J, with 10 bases between. Germline lookup yields CDR1 LNHDA and CDR2 SQIVND (reference sequence).

This chain's CDR3 is CSVRKTGVNTGELFF. The CDR3 DNA is TGCAGCGTCAGGAAGACAGGGGTGAACACCGGGGAGCTGTTTTTT. The chain recombines TRBV29-1 with TRBJ2-2, with TRBD1 matching over 8 bases. CDR3 length equals 15 residues. Germline CDR1 is SQVTM and CDR2 is ANQGSEA. J was trimmed by 1 base and V by 6 bases; bases with no gene match: 7.

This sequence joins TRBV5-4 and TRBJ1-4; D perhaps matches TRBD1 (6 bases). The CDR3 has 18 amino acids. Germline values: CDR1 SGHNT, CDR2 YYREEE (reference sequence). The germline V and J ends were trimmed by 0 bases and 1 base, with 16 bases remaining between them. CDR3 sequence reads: CASSLGGRGGVTNEKLFF. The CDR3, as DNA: TGTGCCAGCAGCTTGGGCGGCAGGGGTGGGGTAACTAATGAAAAACTGTTTTTT.